Shown below are 16 T cell receptor beta chains from a single sample sequenced in a study of identical twins. TCRdb independently ran MiXCR on the 5' RACE reads; one entry per CDR3 protein. The data show about 890,000 distinct CDR3 sequences, about 12% seen once. The same sample was also studied in work on yellow fever vaccine responses in identical twins.

Sequenced sample: PBMCs. The receptors were gathered from a woman aged 18-29 years in good health.

This clonotype appeared many times. The rearrangement uses TRBV15 and TRBJ2-2; D gene ambiguous. This CDR3 has 14 residues. Per germline, CDR1 LNHNV and CDR2 YYDKDF (reference sequence). V lost 5 bases and J lost 1, with 8 bases in between. The CDR3 coding sequence is TGTGCCACCAGCCGAGCCGGGAACACCGGGGAGCTGTTTTTT. Its translation is CATSRAGNTGELFF.

This clonotype was counted between two and nine times. The rearrangement joins TRBV18 to TRBJ2-5; D remains ambiguous. The CDR3 is 15 residues long. The V gene's germline CDR1 is KGHSH and CDR2 LQKENI. V was clipped by 6 bases and J by 4 bases, with 18 bases between them. CDR3 in amino acids: CASSPIVPPGETQYF. The CDR3, as DNA: TGTGCCAGCTCTCCGATTGTTCCCCCGGGAGAGACCCAGTACTTC.

The V call is TRBV29-1, the J call TRBJ1-2; 8 bases match TRBD1. Losses at the gene ends were 7 bases for V and 2 bases for J; bases not matched to a gene: 3. There are 12 residues in the CDR3. CDR1 is SQVTM and CDR2 is ANQGSEA in the germline V gene. This CDR3 reads CSAGGANYGYTF. The CDR3 nucleotides are TGCAGCGCAGGGGGCGCGAACTATGGCTACACCTTC. The full variable domain, with the rest looked up from reference TRBV29-1 and TRBJ1-2, is SAVISQKPSRDICQRGTSLTIQCQVDSQVTMMFWYRQQPGQSLTLIATANQGSEATYESGFVIDKFPISRPNLTFSTLTVSNMSPEDSSIYLCSAGGANYGYTFGSGTRLTVV.

The rearrangement joins TRBV5-6 to TRBJ2-1, with 10 nucleotides matching TRBD2. Germline V lookup: CDR1 SGHDT, CDR2 YYEEEE. With V trimmed by 5 bases and J by 3 bases, 5 bases remained unmatched. The CDR3 sequence is 15 residues long. The CDR3 DNA reads TGTGCCAGCAGGGATCTAGCGGGAGTCTACAATGAGCAGTTCTTC. It yields the protein CASRDLAGVYNEQFF.

V is TRBV12-3 or TRBV12-4 and J is TRBJ2-7; 12 bases are a match to TRBD2. V lost 5 bases, J lost 6 bases, and 11 bases stayed unmatched. CDR3 length: 16 amino acids. In nucleotides, the CDR3 is TGTGCCAGCAGTGTGGGACTAGCGGGCTCCGAGGCCGAGCAGTACTTC. Translating it yields CASSVGLAGSEAEQYF.

This clonotype showed up many times. The CDR3 loop is CASRWNTEAFF. Here the CDR3 DNA reads TGTGCCAGTAGGTGGAACACTGAAGCTTTCTTT. The V call is TRBV19, the J call TRBJ1-1; no firm D call. This CDR3 has 11 amino acids. Trimming pared 6 bases from V and 1 base from J, leaving 3 bases between. Germline CDR1 reads LNHDA; CDR2 reads SQIVND (reference sequence).

This clonotype was seen many times. The chain uses TRBV5-1 and TRBJ2-7; D unresolved. The CDR3 has 12 amino acids. Trimming took off 6 bases at V and 5 bases at J, with 12 bases between the two ends. Germline CDR1 is SGHRS and CDR2 is YFSETQ. The CDR3 nucleotides read TGCGCCAGCAAGAGAAGTGAAGACGAGCAGTACTTC. It translates to CASKRSEDEQYF.

This clonotype has a handful of counts. J is TRBJ2-3 and V is TRBV5-1, with D maybe TRBD1 (5 bases). Germline CDR1 and CDR2: SGHRS and YFSETQ. The V end lost 4 bases, the J end lost 0 bases, and 12 bases lay between the germline ends. CDR3 size: 15 residues. CDR3 region: CASSIRQPSTDTQYF. The CDR3 DNA follows: TGCGCCAGCAGCATCAGACAGCCTAGCACAGATACGCAGTATTTT.

This clonotype was seen many times. This rearrangement joins TRBV12-3 or TRBV12-4 to TRBJ2-1; D not certain. The V and J ends lost 3 bases and 1 base respectively, with 7 bases between them. This CDR3 spans 14 amino acids. The CDR3 DNA sequence: TGTGCCAGCAGTTTCAGAGGTTCCTACAATGAGCAGTTCTTC. Residues: CASSFRGSYNEQFF.

Only a few counts were recorded for this clonotype. The gene calls are TRBV19 and TRBJ2-5; the D is unclear. Per germline, CDR1 LNHDA and CDR2 SQIVND (reference sequence). The CDR3 length is 13 residues. Deletions cut 2 bases from V and 2 bases from J, with 6 bases between. In DNA, the CDR3 is TGTGCCAGTAGTATACATCTACAAGAGACCCAGTACTTC. It specifies CASSIHLQETQYF.

The rearrangement uses TRBV4-1 and TRBJ2-4; 12 nucleotides align to TRBD2. Trimming took 4 bases from V and 7 from J; bases not matched to a gene: 8. The CDR3 loop spans 16 amino acids. Germline V lookup: CDR1 MGHRA, CDR2 YSYEKL. Here the CDR3 DNA reads TGCGCCAGCAGCCTATCTAGCGGGGGGGCTGTGAACATTCAGTACTTC. Amino acid sequence: CASSLSSGGAVNIQYF.

This clonotype has just a few counts. CDR3 in DNA: TGTGCCAGCAGTTTAAAGCCAGCATATCAGCCCCAGCATTTT. Protein: CASSLKPAYQPQHF. J is TRBJ1-5 and V is TRBV12-3 or TRBV12-4; no clear D gene. Trimming took 2 bases from V and 5 from J, leaving 10 bases between them. The CDR3 is 14 amino acids.

There are a few counts of this clonotype. The V gene is TRBV7-2, the J gene TRBJ2-1, with D possibly TRBD2 on 5 matching bases. Germline assignment: CDR1 SGHTA and CDR2 FQGNSA. This CDR3 has 13 amino acids. Trimming shortened V by 1 base and J by 5 bases, and 6 bases separated the two germline ends. CDR3 loop: CASSLVANNEQFF. DNA of the CDR3: TGTGCCAGCAGCTTAGTAGCGAACAATGAGCAGTTCTTC. Complete variable domain (other parts from reference TRBV7-2 and TRBJ2-1): GAGVSQSPSNKVTEKGKDVELRCDPISGHTALYWYRQSLGQGLEFLIYFQGNSAPDKSGLPSDRFSAERTGGSVSTLTIQRTQQEDSAVYLCASSLVANNEQFFGPGTRLTVL.

This clonotype was seen a few times. The V call is TRBV18, the J call TRBJ2-7; D remains ambiguous. This CDR3 has 14 residues. Germline V gives CDR1 KGHSH, CDR2 LQKENI. With 4 bases removed from V and 4 bases from J, the gap between germline ends came to 14 bases. The CDR3 sequence: CASSRDGVRYEQYF. The CDR3, as DNA: TGTGCCAGCTCACGAGATGGCGTGAGGTACGAGCAGTACTTC.

The V and J genes are TRBV28 and TRBJ2-2; no clear D. This CDR3 is built from 12 residues. Between the trimmed V and J ends, which lost 8 bases and 13 bases, there was a span of 17 bases. Germline CDR1 MDHEN, CDR2 SYDVKM. In DNA, the CDR3 is TGTGCCAGCTCCCCGTTGGGGTTTGGGCTGTTTTTT. Its protein is CASSPLGFGLFF.

This clonotype was observed a few times. The J gene is TRBJ2-3, the V gene TRBV5-1; 7 bases line up with TRBD2. With 4 bases clipped from V and 4 bases from J, the junction kept 9 bases outside the gene matches. The germline gives CDR1 SGHRS, CDR2 YFSETQ. This CDR3 is built from 15 residues. The CDR3 DNA follows: TGCGCCAGCAGCGTCTCCGGCGGGAGCCCAGATACGCAGTATTTT. As protein: CASSVSGGSPDTQYF.